The next 13 T cell receptor beta chains were all read from a single sample in a study of response to subunit inactivated influenza vaccine. TCRdb called the RT-PCR reads again in MiXCR, with one record for every CDR3 protein. The sample lists around 600,000 distinct CDR3 sequences, approximately 10% seen once, with 11% in the top ten. The sample was also linked to a second study, of T cells expressing NK-cell markers. That report adds: A 5'RACE template switching approach incorporating UMIs was used to make TCR beta cDNA.

This specimen was PBMCs from blood, taken on the day of vaccination. These receptor sequences come from a man aged 50 to 60 who received an inactivated influenza vaccine.

This clonotype was recorded a few times. V is TRBV29-1 and J is TRBJ2-3, with 8 bases that match TRBD1. V was pared by 1 base and J by 5 bases, with 8 bases of the junction left unmatched. Germline V CDR1 and CDR2: SQVTM, ANQGSEA. The CDR3 runs 15 residues. CDR3 nucleotide sequence: TGCAGCGTTGAAGTTTCCTGGACAGGGCTAGATACGCAGTATTTT. It encodes CSVEVSWTGLDTQYF.

This clonotype has more than one count but fewer than ten. CDR3 region: CASRSWGRIYEQYF. CDR3 DNA sequence: TGTGCCAGCCGTTCCTGGGGCAGGATCTACGAGCAGTACTTC. The chain has TRBV6-2 or TRBV6-3 and TRBJ2-7; tentatively, D is TRBD1 (5 bases). Germline V gene sequence: CDR1 MNHEY, CDR2 SVGEGT. Trimming removed 8 bases at V and 3 bases at J, with 17 bases between. This CDR3 comprises 14 residues.

The chain joins TRBV9 to TRBJ2-5; 8 nucleotides agree with TRBD1. The CDR3 covers 15 residues. Unmatched junction bases numbered 5, after V lost 3 bases and J lost 1 base. The germline V gene encodes CDR1 SGDLS and CDR2 YYNGEE. CDR3 region: CASSGGQGPQETQYF. CDR3 sequence (DNA): TGTGCCAGCAGCGGTGGACAGGGCCCCCAAGAGACCCAGTACTTC.

This clonotype was found a few times. The rearrangement uses TRBV27 and TRBJ2-1; possible D gene TRBD2, 6 bases. Germline V gives CDR1 MNHEY, CDR2 SMNVEV (reference sequence). The CDR3 spans 15 residues. The V and J ends lost 4 bases and 4 bases respectively, with 14 bases between them. CDR3 DNA sequence: TGTGCCAGCAGTTCCGCCGGGACTTCGTACAATGAGCAGTTCTTC. It yields the protein CASSSAGTSYNEQFF.

Only a few counts were recorded for this clonotype. V is TRBV19 and J is TRBJ2-5; D may be TRBD1 (5 bases). Deletions cut 5 bases from V and 1 base from J, with 11 bases between. This CDR3 is 14 amino acids long. Germline loops: CDR1 LNHDA, CDR2 SQIVND (reference sequence). CDR3 sequence reads: CASSSTEIQETQYF. CDR3 nucleotides: TGTGCCAGTAGTTCGACAGAAATCCAAGAGACCCAGTACTTC.

This chain connects TRBV6-1 to TRBJ2-1, with TRBD1 as a possible D gene (5 bases). Germline V gene sequence: CDR1 MNHNS, CDR2 SASEGT. The V gene lost 7 bases and the J gene lost 8 bases, with 15 bases spanning the gap. This CDR3 is 13 amino acids long. The CDR3 region is CASKGPISDEQFF. CDR3 nucleotides: TGTGCCAGCAAGGGGCCAATTTCAGATGAGCAGTTCTTC.

This chain links TRBV7-9 with TRBJ2-2; tentatively, D is TRBD2 (6 bases). CDR3 length equals 14 residues. Germline CDR1 and CDR2: SEHNR and FQNEAQ (reference sequence). The V end was cut by 4 bases, the J end by 5 bases, with 11 bases between. The CDR3 region is CASSSGLRTGELFF. The CDR3 nucleotides are TGTGCCAGCAGCTCGGGACTGCGAACCGGGGAGCTGTTTTTT.

This chain links TRBV24-1 with TRBJ2-2, with 7 bases that match TRBD2. The CDR3 is made up of 17 amino acids. Trimming cost V 4 bases and J 2 bases; bases outside gene matches: 9. From germline, CDR1 is KGHDR and CDR2 SFDVKD. CDR3 in amino acids: CATSDPGLGLNTGELFF. CDR3 nucleotides: TGTGCCACCAGTGACCCCGGACTGGGACTAAACACCGGGGAGCTGTTTTTT.

The chain has TRBV20-1 and TRBJ2-1, with 11 bases aligning to TRBD2. CDR1 DFQATT and CDR2 SNEGSKA come from the germline V gene (reference sequence). After removal of 2 bases from V and 0 bases from J, the junction contained 3 bases not matched to a gene. There are 16 residues in the CDR3. The CDR3: CSARSGTSGSYNEQFF. The CDR3 DNA follows: TGCAGTGCTAGATCGGGGACTAGCGGCTCCTACAATGAGCAGTTCTTC.

The chain employs TRBV10-3 and TRBJ2-3; no clear D gene. V shed 5 bases and J shed 2 bases, with 14 bases lying between them. Germline V gene sequence: CDR1 ENHRY, CDR2 SYGVKD. CDR3 length: 15 residues. The CDR3 sequence: CAISSSLRTTDTQYF. The CDR3 nucleotides read TGTGCCATCAGTTCAAGTTTGCGTACCACAGATACGCAGTATTTT.

This clonotype was counted a few times. The chain is built from TRBV7-9 and TRBJ2-7, with a weak D call TRBD1 (6 bases). This CDR3 spans 14 amino acids. V shed 5 bases and J shed 2 bases, with 13 bases lying between them. CDR1 and CDR2 (germline): SEHNR, FQNEAQ (reference sequence). CDR3 loop: CASSPGHPPYEQYF. The CDR3 DNA reads as TGTGCCAGCAGCCCGGGACACCCTCCCTACGAGCAGTACTTC. The whole variable domain, remainder taken from reference TRBV7-9 and TRBJ2-7, is DTGVSQNPRHKITKRGQNVTFRCDPISEHNRLYWYRQTLGQGPEFLTYFQNEAQLEKSRLLSDRFSAERPKGSFSTLEIQRTEQGDSAMYLCASSPGHPPYEQYFGPGTRLTVT.

The J gene is TRBJ2-7, the V gene TRBV15; a possible D gene is TRBD1 (6 bases). The V gene lost 5 bases and the J gene lost 2 bases, with 13 bases spanning the gap. This CDR3 spans 14 amino acids. Looked up from germline, CDR1 is LNHNV and CDR2 is YYDKDF (reference sequence). CDR3 bases: TGTGCCACCAGCCGCATGGACAGCGCCTACGAGCAGTACTTC. Its translation is CATSRMDSAYEQYF.

V usage is TRBV12-3 or TRBV12-4 and J usage is TRBJ1-5, with D tentatively TRBD1 (5 bases). The CDR3 length is 14 residues. The V end was cut by 5 bases, the J end by 6 bases, with 14 bases between. CDR3 residues: CASSKTGSIQPQHF. DNA of the CDR3: TGTGCCAGCAGTAAAACAGGTTCTATTCAGCCCCAGCATTTT.